The rows below give T cell receptor beta chains drawn from one sample of a study of T-cell memory formation after mild COVID-19. TCRdb redid the calling of the 5' RACE reads with MiXCR, one entry per CDR3 protein. The sample consists of about 560,000 distinct CDR3 sequences, less than 25% of them appearing once. Sequencing input: PBMCs or a T cell subset sorted from them (not recorded which). The source is an adult woman who had mild COVID-19 (a few samples of this study predate the infection). Cell type and time point are not known. CDR3s include the opening cysteine and the closing phenylalanine or tryptophan. The order of the fields is V gene, clone size, J gene, D gene, CDR3 protein, CDR3 DNA. D genes are given only for firm matches. Rows give clone size only sometimes, using once, few, many, or a class for an expanded clone.

TRBV7-3,few,TRBJ1-6,.,CASSLLGGAPLSENSPLHF,TGTGCCAGCAGCTTACTTGGGGGGGCCCCGCTGAGTGAGAATTCACCCCTCCACTTT
TRBV7-2,.,TRBJ1-2,.,CASSGFGYGYTF,TGTGCCAGCAGCGGCTTTGGGTATGGCTACACCTTC
TRBV7-9,few,TRBJ2-5,TRBD2,CASSDPSGRRGETQYF,TGTGCCAGCAGCGACCCTAGCGGGAGACGGGGAGAGACCCAGTACTTC
TRBV5-1,many,TRBJ2-3,.,CASSPGSDTQYF,TGCGCCAGCAGTCCCGGATCAGATACGCAGTATTTT
TRBV19,.,TRBJ2-7,.,CASSIGTSSYEQYF,TGTGCCAGTAGTATCGGCACGAGCTCCTACGAGCAGTACTTC
TRBV5-1,.,TRBJ2-1,.,CASSQVGRTDNEQFF,TGTGCCAGCAGCCAAGTCGGACGAACCGACAATGAGCAGTTCTTC
TRBV7-9,.,TRBJ1-1,.,CASSLEVGVIPEAFF,TGTGCCAGCAGCTTAGAGGTAGGGGTTATTCCTGAAGCTTTCTTT
TRBV7-2,.,TRBJ2-1,.,CASSSGGWAAYNEQFF,TGTGCCAGCAGCTCCGGAGGTTGGGCGGCCTACAATGAGCAGTTCTTC
TRBV11-3,.,TRBJ2-2,.,CASSYGLLNGELFF,TGTGCCAGCAGCTACGGACTCTTAAATGGGGAGCTGTTTTTT
TRBV4-1,few,TRBJ2-3,.,CASSQRQSISGLSTDTQYF,TGCGCCAGCAGCCAAAGGCAGAGTATAAGCGGGTTGAGCACAGATACGCAGTATTTT
TRBV7-2,many,TRBJ2-7,TRBD2,CASRAGGPYEQYF,TGTGCCAGCAGAGCGGGGGGCCCCTACGAGCAGTACTTC
TRBV13,.,TRBJ1-5,TRBD1,CASNLRGRSNQPQHF,TGTGCCAGCAACCTCAGGGGGCGAAGCAATCAGCCCCAGCATTTT
TRBV9,.,TRBJ1-1,.,CASSGPDRNTEAFF,TGTGCCAGCAGCGGACCCGATAGGAACACTGAAGCTTTCTTT
TRBV6-2/TRBV6-3,.,TRBJ2-7,.,CASSYSETGGYF,TGTGCCAGCAGTTACTCCGAGACAGGAGGGTACTTC
TRBV7-2,few,TRBJ2-5,.,CASSPRAGTQETQYF,TGTGCCAGCAGCCCGCGGGCGGGTACCCAAGAGACCCAGTACTTC
TRBV5-6,once,TRBJ1-2,.,CASSFSGFGNYGYTF,TGTGCCAGCAGCTTTTCGGGGTTCGGGAACTATGGCTACACCTTC
TRBV5-1,few,TRBJ1-1,.,CASSPSGELFPNTEAFF,TGCGCCAGCAGCCCCTCGGGGGAACTGTTCCCGAACACTGAAGCTTTCTTT
TRBV7-8,few,TRBJ2-1,.,CASSLGVRAGWSYNEQFF,TGTGCCAGCAGCTTAGGAGTCAGGGCGGGGTGGTCCTACAATGAGCAGTTCTTC
TRBV11-2,.,TRBJ1-3,TRBD1,CASSDQTGGIAGNTIYF,TGTGCCAGCAGCGACCAGACAGGGGGCATAGCTGGAAACACCATATATTTT
TRBV25-1,few,TRBJ1-2,.,CASSGGLVPYGYTF,TGTGCCAGCAGTGGAGGGCTGGTCCCTTATGGCTACACCTTC